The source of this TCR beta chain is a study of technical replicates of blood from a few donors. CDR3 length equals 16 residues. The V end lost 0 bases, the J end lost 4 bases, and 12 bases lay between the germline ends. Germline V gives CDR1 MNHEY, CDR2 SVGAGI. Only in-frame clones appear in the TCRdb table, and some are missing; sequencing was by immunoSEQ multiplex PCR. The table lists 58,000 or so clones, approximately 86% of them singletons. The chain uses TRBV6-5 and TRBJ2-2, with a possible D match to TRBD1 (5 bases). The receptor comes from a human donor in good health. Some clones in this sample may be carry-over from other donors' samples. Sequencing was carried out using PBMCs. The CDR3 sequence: CASSYSFGRVTGELFF. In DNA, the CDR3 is TGTGCCAGCAGTTACTCGTTCGGCAGGGTCACCGGGGAGCTGTTTTTT.